The rows below give T cell receptor beta chains drawn from one sample of a study of T cells in Graves' hyperthyroidism and ophthalmopathy. In TCRdb, the multiplex PCR reads were re-called with MiXCR into one record per CDR3 protein. The top ten clones hold roughly 13% of a sample with some 440,000 distinct CDR3 sequences, about 15% of them seen once. The sequenced sample consisted of blood. These TCRs come from a woman between 18 and 29 years old with Graves' hyperthyroidism. Both conserved end residues are part of each CDR3. The D gene is left open where the match is weak. Size tells how often a clone was seen (once, few, many) or the class of an expanded clone, and some rows leave it out.

d_gene,v_gene,j_gene,abundance,CDR3nt,CDR3aa
TRBD1,TRBV19,TRBJ2-7,.,TGTGCCAGTAGTATTACGCCGGGACAGGGGTTCTCCTACGAGCAGTACTTC,CASSITPGQGFSYEQYF
.,TRBV7-6,TRBJ2-1,many,TGTGCCAGCAGCTTAGCGGCTCGAGGGGCCTACAATGAGCAGTTCTTC,CASSLAARGAYNEQFF
TRBD2,TRBV27,TRBJ2-6,few,TGTGCCAGCAGTCTAGCGGGGGGCTCTGGGGCCAACGTCCTGACTTTC,CASSLAGGSGANVLTF
TRBD1,TRBV7-9,TRBJ1-2,many,TGTGCCAGCAGCTTAGTGGACAGGGTCGATGGCTACACCTTC,CASSLVDRVDGYTF
.,TRBV5-1,TRBJ1-5,.,TGCGCCAGCAGCTTGCGGGGAGACATTTGGCATTTT,CASSLRGDIWHF
TRBD2,TRBV27,TRBJ2-7,few,TGTGCCAGCAGTTTTCAGGGACTAGCGGGGGGCCTTGAGCAGTACTTC,CASSFQGLAGGLEQYF
.,TRBV6-1,TRBJ1-3,many,TGTGCCAGCAGTGAAGCCTCGGTCAGGGACTCTGGAAACACCATATATTTT,CASSEASVRDSGNTIYF
TRBD2,TRBV20-1,TRBJ2-1,many,TGCAGTGCTTGCGGACTAGCGGGCAATGAGCAGTTCTTC,CSACGLAGNEQFF
.,TRBV28,TRBJ2-1,many,TGTGCCAGCAGTTTTTATGCGGACACTAATGAGCAGTTCTTC,CASSFYADTNEQFF
.,TRBV4-3,TRBJ2-2,few,TGCGCCAGCAGCCAAGACAAGGGGTCCGGGGAGCTGTTTTTT,CASSQDKGSGELFF
.,TRBV6-1,TRBJ1-3,many,TGTGCCAGCAGTGTCCTCTCTGGAAACACCATATATTTT,CASSVLSGNTIYF
.,TRBV6-4,TRBJ1-5,.,TGTGCCAGCGGGTCGGTTCAGCCCCAGCATTTT,CASGSVQPQHF
TRBD1,TRBV7-3,TRBJ2-7,many,TGTGCCAGCAGCTCCACCGGGACAGGGACTTACGAGCAGTACTTC,CASSSTGTGTYEQYF
.,TRBV4-1,TRBJ1-3,.,TGCGCCAGCAGCCAGGCCACAAGGGACACCATATATTTT,CASSQATRDTIYF
.,TRBV12-3/TRBV12-4,TRBJ1-1,many,TGTGCCAGCATTCCTAACAGAAAACCTCAGAACACTGAAGCTTTCTTT,CASIPNRKPQNTEAFF
.,TRBV15,TRBJ1-1,few,TGTGCCACCAGCAGAGATGCGAGAGACACTGAAGCTTTCTTT,CATSRDARDTEAFF
TRBD1,TRBV15,TRBJ1-2,many,TGTGCCACCAGCCCCTGGACAGGAATCTATGGCTACACCTTC,CATSPWTGIYGYTF
TRBD1,TRBV24-1,TRBJ2-1,many,TGTGCCACCAGGGGACAGGGGGCATACAATGAGCAGTTCTTC,CATRGQGAYNEQFF
.,TRBV11-2,TRBJ2-7,many,TGTGCCAGCAGCTTAGTAGGGCAGAACGAGCAGTACTTC,CASSLVGQNEQYF
.,TRBV18,TRBJ2-1,few,TGTGCCAGCTCACCACCGGCAACCCTCTACAATGAGCAGTTCTTC,CASSPPATLYNEQFF
TRBD1,TRBV7-9,TRBJ1-6,.,TGTGCCAGCAGCTTAGCCGGGACAGGGGGATCACCCCTCCACTTT,CASSLAGTGGSPLHF
TRBD2,TRBV28,TRBJ2-7,many,TGTGCCAGCAGTTTAACTGTCACTCGGACTAGCGGGAGAGGCGAGCAGTACTTC,CASSLTVTRTSGRGEQYF
TRBD2,TRBV4-1,TRBJ2-2,few,TGCGCCAGCAGCCAAAGAGTAGCGGGAGGTGTGGACGGGGAGCTGTTTTTT,CASSQRVAGGVDGELFF
TRBD1,TRBV3-1,TRBJ2-1,.,TGTGCCAGCAGCCCTGGAAGGACAGGGAACTACAATGAGCAGTTCTTC,CASSPGRTGNYNEQFF
.,TRBV5-6,TRBJ2-2,many,TGTGCCAGCACAACAGGTTTGGGCGGGGAGCTGTTTTTT,CASTTGLGGELFF
.,TRBV24-1,TRBJ2-3,few,TGTGCCACCAGTGATTGGCGGGACAGCAAAACACCAGATACGCAGTATTTT,CATSDWRDSKTPDTQYF
.,TRBV20-1,TRBJ2-6,many,TGCAGTGCTTACCTCGCCGGCTCTGGGGCCAACGTCCTGACTTTC,CSAYLAGSGANVLTF
TRBD2,TRBV5-5,TRBJ2-2,many,TGTGCCAGCAGCTTTAACCCCCCGGGAGGGCGCGGCACCGGGGAGCTGTTTTTT,CASSFNPPGGRGTGELFF
.,TRBV28,TRBJ2-7,many,TGTGCCAGCAGTTCCCTAGGGTCTTTCTCCTACGAGCAGTACTTC,CASSSLGSFSYEQYF
TRBD1,TRBV11-2,TRBJ2-1,many,TGTGCCAGCAGCTTAGGAAACAGGGGGGTAGGCTACAATGAGCAGTTCTTC,CASSLGNRGVGYNEQFF
TRBD2,TRBV19,TRBJ2-1,.,TGTGCCAGTACGGCCTTCGGACTAGCGGGAGGCTCCTACAATGAGCAGTTCTTC,CASTAFGLAGGSYNEQFF
.,TRBV7-2,TRBJ2-7,many,TGTGCCAGCAGCCCCATCGCGGGGATCACCTACGAGCAGTACTTC,CASSPIAGITYEQYF
TRBD2,TRBV7-2,TRBJ2-3,many,TGTGCCAGCAGCGGACTGCCGGGGGGGAATACGCAGTATTTT,CASSGLPGGNTQYF
.,TRBV6-6,TRBJ1-2,.,TGTGCCAGCAGTTACTCGATTGCCGGGGGCTTAACCATTGGCTACACCTTC,CASSYSIAGGLTIGYTF
.,TRBV7-3,TRBJ2-3,many,TGTGCCAGCAGCGCATTGGTCACAGATACGCAGTATTTT,CASSALVTDTQYF
.,TRBV28,TRBJ2-7,many,TGTGCCAGCAGTTTAAGCGTGGAGGTCTCCTACGAGCAGTACTTC,CASSLSVEVSYEQYF
TRBD1,TRBV28,TRBJ1-5,few,TGTGCCAGCAGATCCAACTTGGACAGGTACCAGCCCCAGCATTTT,CASRSNLDRYQPQHF
TRBD1,TRBV10-3,TRBJ1-5,many,TGTGCCATCAGTGAGACAGGGGTCGCTCAGCCCCAGCATTTT,CAISETGVAQPQHF
.,TRBV10-3,TRBJ1-4,.,TGTGCCATCAGTGAATCTGCAACTAATGAAAAACTGTTTTTT,CAISESATNEKLFF